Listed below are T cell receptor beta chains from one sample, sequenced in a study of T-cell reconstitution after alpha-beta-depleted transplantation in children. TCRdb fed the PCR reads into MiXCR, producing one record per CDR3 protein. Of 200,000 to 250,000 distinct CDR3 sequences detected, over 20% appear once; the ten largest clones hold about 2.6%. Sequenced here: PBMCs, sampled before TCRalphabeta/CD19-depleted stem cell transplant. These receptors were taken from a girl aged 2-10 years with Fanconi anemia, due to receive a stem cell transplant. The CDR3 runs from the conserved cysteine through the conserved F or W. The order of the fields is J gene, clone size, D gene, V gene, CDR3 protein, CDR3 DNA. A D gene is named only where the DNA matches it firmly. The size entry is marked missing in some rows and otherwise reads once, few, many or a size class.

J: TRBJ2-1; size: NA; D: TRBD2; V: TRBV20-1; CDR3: CSARGGSNNEQFF; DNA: TGCAGTGCTAGGGGCGGGAGCAACAATGAGCAGTTCTTC
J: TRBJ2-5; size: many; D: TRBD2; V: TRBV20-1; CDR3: CSALAGDETQYF; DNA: TGCAGTGCCCTAGCGGGAGATGAGACCCAGTACTTC
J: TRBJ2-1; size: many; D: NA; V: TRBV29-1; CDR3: CSVAGGKVPYNEQFF; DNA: TGCAGCGTTGCTGGAGGAAAGGTACCTTACAATGAGCAGTTCTTC
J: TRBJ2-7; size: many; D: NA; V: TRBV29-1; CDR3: CSVEEAGGLVEQYF; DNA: TGCAGCGTTGAAGAGGCAGGGGGACTCGTCGAGCAGTACTTC
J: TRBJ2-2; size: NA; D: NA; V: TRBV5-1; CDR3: CASSPQLGVLNTGELFF; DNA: TGCGCCAGCAGCCCTCAACTAGGTGTATTGAACACCGGGGAGCTGTTTTTT
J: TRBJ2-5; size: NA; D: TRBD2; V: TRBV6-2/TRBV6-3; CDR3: CASSYAVGGAGETQYF; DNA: TGTGCCAGCAGTTACGCCGTCGGGGGGGCTGGGGAGACCCAGTACTTC
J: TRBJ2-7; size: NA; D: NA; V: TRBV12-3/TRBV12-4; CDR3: CASSLRGKGHYEQYF; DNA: TGTGCCAGCAGTTTGAGGGGAAAAGGGCACTACGAGCAGTACTTC
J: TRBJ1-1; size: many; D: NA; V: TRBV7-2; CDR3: CASSLVRGIEGAFF; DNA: TGTGCCAGCAGCTTAGTCAGAGGGATAGAGGGAGCTTTCTTT
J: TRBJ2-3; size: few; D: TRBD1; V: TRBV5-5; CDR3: CASSLRDSIVIPTDTQYF; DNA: TGTGCCAGCAGCTTGAGGGACAGTATCGTAATCCCCACAGATACGCAGTATTTT
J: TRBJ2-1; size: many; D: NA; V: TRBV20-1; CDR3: CSARVAYEQFF; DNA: TGCAGTGCTAGAGTTGCATATGAGCAGTTCTTC